The 12 T cell receptor beta chains below come from one sample, sequenced in a study of beta chain features in type 1 diabetes. Every bit of the isolated RNA underwent reverse transcription, so sequencing read expressed TCRB transcripts. The assay was immunoSEQ multiplex PCR, and TCRdb's table has in-frame clones only and misses some. This table has more than 150,000 clones, around 13% appearing once. The sequenced sample consisted of central memory CD4+ T cells from blood. The receptors were sampled from a woman aged 18 to 35 in good health.

This clone was detected a few times. The chain has TRBV19 and TRBJ2-7; 7 nucleotides agree with TRBD2. Germline V CDR1 and CDR2: LNHDA, SQIVND (reference sequence). CDR3 length: 16 amino acids. Trimming cost V 4 bases and J 4 bases; bases outside gene matches: 13. CDR3 nucleotide sequence: TGTGCCAGTAGTAAGCGGGGTTACGTGGCAGAATACGAGCAGTACTTC. It specifies CASSKRGYVAEYEQYF.

This chain joins TRBV28 and TRBJ2-1; 8 nucleotides agree with TRBD1. Looked up from germline, CDR1 is MDHEN and CDR2 is SYDVKM. This CDR3 contains 15 residues. The trim removed 3 bases at V and 3 bases at J, leaving 4 bases unmatched. The CDR3 is CASSFWDRNYNEQFF. Here the CDR3 DNA reads TGTGCCAGCAGTTTCTGGGACAGGAACTACAATGAGCAGTTCTTC. Variable domain in full (rest from reference TRBV28 and TRBJ2-1): DVKVTQSSRYLVKRTGEKVFLECVQDMDHENMFWYRQDPGLGLRLIYFSYDVKMKEKGDIPEGYSVSREKKERFSLILESASTNQTSMYLCASSFWDRNYNEQFFGPGTRLTVL.

The chain recombines TRBV6-4 with TRBJ2-1; D is uncertain. The length of the CDR3 is 13 residues. Trimming removed 5 bases from V and 5 bases from J, with 10 bases in between. From germline, CDR1 is MRHNA and CDR2 SNTAGT. CDR3 sequence: CASSLALHNEQFF. The CDR3 DNA reads TGTGCCAGCAGTCTGGCACTACACAATGAGCAGTTCTTC.

This clone has a handful of counts. The V gene is TRBV25-1, the J gene TRBJ2-1; 9 bases line up with TRBD2. CDR3 size: 15 residues. The germline gives CDR1 MGHDK, CDR2 SYGVNS. J lost 4 bases, V lost 1 base, and 2 bases had no gene match. This CDR3 is CASSESSGVYNEQFF. CDR3 sequence (DNA): TGTGCCAGCAGTGAATCTAGCGGGGTATACAATGAGCAGTTCTTC.

V is TRBV27 and J is TRBJ2-1; 10 bases are a match to TRBD2. CDR3 size: 16 residues. Germline CDR1 is MNHEY and CDR2 is SMNVEV (reference sequence). V gave up 2 bases and J gave up 3 bases; unmatched junction bases: 4. CDR3 loop: CASSLSGRGNYNEQFF. The DNA of the CDR3 is TGTGCCAGCAGTTTAAGCGGGAGGGGAAACTACAATGAGCAGTTCTTC.

A note on this clone: Other DNA sequences in this specimen translate into the identical CDR3. V and J are TRBV18 and TRBJ2-7; 7 bases map to TRBD1. CDR1 is KGHSH, CDR2 LQKENI, per germline. The CDR3 contains 14 residues. The trim removed 1 base at V and 1 base at J, leaving 1 base unmatched. In DNA form, the CDR3 reads TGTGCCAGCTCACCACGGGACAGATCCTACGAGCAGTACTTC. Its translation: CASSPRDRSYEQYF.

This clone was observed a few times. The chain joins TRBV6-6 to TRBJ1-1, with D uncertain. The V gene lost 6 bases and the J gene lost 3 bases, with 17 bases spanning the gap. The CDR3 consists of 15 residues. The germline V gene encodes CDR1 MNHNY and CDR2 SVGAGI (reference sequence). CDR3: CASRTVGWRDTEAFF. The CDR3, as DNA: TGTGCCAGCAGGACCGTGGGTTGGAGGGACACTGAAGCTTTCTTT.

In its sample, this clone was seen many times. The chain employs TRBV2 and TRBJ2-5, with a weak D call TRBD2 (6 bases). CDR1 is SNHLY, CDR2 FYNNEI, per germline. V gave up 4 bases and J gave up 5 bases, with 11 bases separating them. This CDR3 is built from 13 residues. In nucleotides, the CDR3 is TGTGCCAGCAGTGTGCGGGGACTGGAGACCCAGTACTTC. This codes for CASSVRGLETQYF.

This chain links TRBV2 with TRBJ2-4; tentative D call: TRBD2 (5 bases). Trimming took 3 bases from V and 6 from J, leaving 12 bases between them. Germline V gene sequence: CDR1 SNHLY, CDR2 FYNNEI. The CDR3 spans 14 residues. This chain's CDR3 is CASSEQDYSNIQYF. In nucleotides, the CDR3 is TGTGCCAGCAGTGAGCAAGACTATTCAAACATTCAGTACTTC.

The chain uses TRBV11-2 and TRBJ2-1; 7 bases are a match to TRBD2. Germline assignment: CDR1 SGHAT and CDR2 FQNNGV. CDR3 length equals 13 residues. V lost 5 bases, J lost 8 bases, and 6 bases stayed unmatched. The chain's CDR3 is CASSGRAVDEQFF. The DNA of the CDR3 is TGTGCCAGCAGCGGGAGGGCCGTCGATGAGCAGTTCTTC.

The CDR3 nucleotides read TGTGCCAGCAAACTCCAGGCACACACTGAAGCTTTCTTT. Protein: CASKLQAHTEAFF. The V gene is TRBV6-1, the J gene TRBJ1-1; D remains unclear. This CDR3 comprises 13 residues. The V gene's germline CDR1 is MNHNS and CDR2 SASEGT. Trimming took off 7 bases at V and 3 bases at J, with 12 bases between the two ends.

This clone has only a few counts. The genes are TRBV30 and TRBJ2-7; 8 bases are a match to TRBD2. Germline values: CDR1 GTSNPN, CDR2 SVGIG (reference sequence). V dropped 4 bases and J dropped 6; count of bases not matched to a gene: 14. The CDR3 loop spans 15 amino acids. The CDR3 protein is CAWTGGRGLGGEQYF. Here the CDR3 DNA reads TGTGCCTGGACTGGGGGGAGGGGACTAGGGGGCGAGCAGTACTTC.